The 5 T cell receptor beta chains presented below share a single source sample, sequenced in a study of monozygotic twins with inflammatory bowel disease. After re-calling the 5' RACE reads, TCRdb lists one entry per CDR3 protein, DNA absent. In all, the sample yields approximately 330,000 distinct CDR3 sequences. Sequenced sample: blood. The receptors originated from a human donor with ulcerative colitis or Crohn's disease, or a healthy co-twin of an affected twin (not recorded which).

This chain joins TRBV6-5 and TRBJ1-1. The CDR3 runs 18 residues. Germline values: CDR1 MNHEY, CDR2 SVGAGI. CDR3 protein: CASSYSSGFGRLNTEAFF.

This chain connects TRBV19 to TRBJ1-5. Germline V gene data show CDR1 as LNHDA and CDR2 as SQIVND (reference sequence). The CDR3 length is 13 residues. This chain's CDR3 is CASSALGEQPQHF. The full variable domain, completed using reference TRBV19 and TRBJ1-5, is DGGITQSPKYLFRKEGQNVTLSCEQNLNHDAMYWYRQDPGQGLRLIYYSQIVNDFQKGDIAEGYSVSREKKESFPLTVTSAQKNPTAFYLCASSALGEQPQHFGDGTRLSIL.

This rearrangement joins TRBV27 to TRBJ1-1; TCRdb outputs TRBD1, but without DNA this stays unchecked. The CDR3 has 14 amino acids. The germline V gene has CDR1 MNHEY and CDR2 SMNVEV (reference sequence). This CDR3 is CASSPSGGNTEAFF.

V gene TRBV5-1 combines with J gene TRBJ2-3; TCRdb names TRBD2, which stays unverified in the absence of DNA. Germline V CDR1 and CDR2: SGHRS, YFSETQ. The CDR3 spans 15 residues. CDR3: CASSLWEGSTDTQYF.

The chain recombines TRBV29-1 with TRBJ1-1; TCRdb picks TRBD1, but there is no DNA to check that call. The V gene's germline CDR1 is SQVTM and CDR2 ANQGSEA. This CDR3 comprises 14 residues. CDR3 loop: CSVVVGGLDTEAFF. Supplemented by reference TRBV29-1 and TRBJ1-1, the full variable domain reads SAVISQKPSRDICQRGTSLTIQCQVDSQVTMMFWYRQQPGQSLTLIATANQGSEATYESGFVIDKFPISRPNLTFSTLTVSNMSPEDSSIYLCSVVVGGLDTEAFFGQGTRLTVV.